This is a list of T cell receptor beta chains from one sample in a study of beta chain features in type 1 diabetes. Assay: immunoSEQ multiplex PCR; the TCRdb copy retains only in-frame clones and omits some. The sample includes approximately 250,000 clones, around 15% of them seen just once. The sequenced sample was naive CD4+ T cells from blood. These receptors originate from a man aged 25-45 years with type 1 diabetes. Each CDR3 is given with its conserved first and last residue. Fields, in order: J gene, V gene, clone size, D gene, CDR3 DNA, CDR3 protein. The D gene is left open where the match is weak. Rows may omit the clone size; those that give it use once, few, many or a size class.

j_gene: TRBJ2-2
v_gene: TRBV18
abundance: .
d_gene: TRBD2
CDR3nt: TGTGCCAGCTCACCACCCGGGACTAGCGCCGGGGAGCTGTTTTTT
CDR3aa: CASSPPGTSAGELFF

j_gene: TRBJ2-7
v_gene: TRBV28
abundance: few
d_gene: TRBD1
CDR3nt: TGTGCCAGCATCTTGACAGGGCAGCGCGAGCAGTACTTC
CDR3aa: CASILTGQREQYF

j_gene: TRBJ2-7
v_gene: TRBV4-3
abundance: few
d_gene: .
CDR3nt: TGCGCCAGCAGCCAAGGAGAGAACCTCTCCTACGAGCAGTACTTC
CDR3aa: CASSQGENLSYEQYF

j_gene: TRBJ1-4
v_gene: TRBV29-1
abundance: few
d_gene: .
CDR3nt: TGCAGCGTTGAGTCGACAGGACTAGAAAAACTGTTTTTT
CDR3aa: CSVESTGLEKLFF

j_gene: TRBJ1-5
v_gene: TRBV21-1
abundance: few
d_gene: .
CDR3nt: TGTGCCAGCAGCAAAATTCCAGGCTGTAATCAGCCCCAGCATTTT
CDR3aa: CASSKIPGCNQPQHF

j_gene: TRBJ2-1
v_gene: TRBV4-3
abundance: few
d_gene: TRBD2
CDR3nt: TGCGCCAGCAGCCAAGATGGAGCGGGAGTGCACAATGAGCAGTTCTTC
CDR3aa: CASSQDGAGVHNEQFF

j_gene: TRBJ1-1
v_gene: TRBV2
abundance: .
d_gene: TRBD1
CDR3nt: TGTGCCAGCAGAGGACAGGGAGGGCTGAACACTGAAGCTTTCTTT
CDR3aa: CASRGQGGLNTEAFF

j_gene: TRBJ2-7
v_gene: TRBV2
abundance: .
d_gene: .
CDR3nt: TGTGCCAGCAAAATAGTGCCCGGGACACCCGAGCAGTACTTC
CDR3aa: CASKIVPGTPEQYF

j_gene: TRBJ2-6
v_gene: TRBV30
abundance: .
d_gene: .
CDR3nt: TGTGCCGCGCAAGAGGACTTTCGAAGAGGGGCCAACGTCCTGACTTTC
CDR3aa: CAAQEDFRRGANVLTF

j_gene: TRBJ2-1
v_gene: TRBV7-2
abundance: .
d_gene: .
CDR3nt: TGTGCCAGCAGCTTACCAACCTACAATGAGCAGTTCTTC
CDR3aa: CASSLPTYNEQFF

j_gene: TRBJ2-6
v_gene: TRBV14
abundance: few
d_gene: .
CDR3nt: TGTGCCAGCAGCCCATATGGGAGGGCCAACGTCCTGACTTTC
CDR3aa: CASSPYGRANVLTF

j_gene: TRBJ2-5
v_gene: TRBV6-5
abundance: few
d_gene: TRBD2
CDR3nt: TGTGCCAGCAGTCGACTAGCGGGAGTCGGGGAGACCCAGTACTTC
CDR3aa: CASSRLAGVGETQYF

j_gene: TRBJ1-1
v_gene: TRBV5-4
abundance: .
d_gene: .
CDR3nt: TGTGCCAGCAGGCCCGCGGGGCAGGCTTTAATGAACACTGAAGCTTTCTTT
CDR3aa: CASRPAGQALMNTEAFF

j_gene: TRBJ2-7
v_gene: TRBV7-2
abundance: few
d_gene: .
CDR3nt: TGTGCCAGCAGCTTGGCGGGTTCCTACGAGCAGTACTTC
CDR3aa: CASSLAGSYEQYF

j_gene: TRBJ1-1
v_gene: TRBV6-1
abundance: .
d_gene: .
CDR3nt: TGTGCCAGCAGTGAACACAACACTGAAGCTTTCTTT
CDR3aa: CASSEHNTEAFF

j_gene: TRBJ2-1
v_gene: TRBV4-2
abundance: .
d_gene: TRBD2
CDR3nt: TGTGCCAGCAGCCAAGAGGGAGGGGAGCAGTTCTTC
CDR3aa: CASSQEGGEQFF

j_gene: TRBJ2-7
v_gene: TRBV11-1
abundance: few
d_gene: TRBD2
CDR3nt: TGTGCCAGCAGCTTAGAAACCCGGGACTACGGGGACGAGCAGTACTTC
CDR3aa: CASSLETRDYGDEQYF

j_gene: TRBJ1-2
v_gene: TRBV28
abundance: few
d_gene: TRBD1
CDR3nt: TGTGCCAGCAGCTCGCCGGGACAGGGGGACTATGGCTACACCTTC
CDR3aa: CASSSPGQGDYGYTF

j_gene: TRBJ2-7
v_gene: TRBV15
abundance: .
d_gene: .
CDR3nt: TGTGCCACCAGCAGATCCGGGCTGAGGCCCTACGAGCAGTACTTC
CDR3aa: CATSRSGLRPYEQYF

j_gene: TRBJ2-1
v_gene: TRBV19
abundance: few
d_gene: .
CDR3nt: TGTGCCAGTAAGTCCCTCGGGATTGAGCAGTTCTTC
CDR3aa: CASKSLGIEQFF

j_gene: TRBJ2-1
v_gene: TRBV7-6
abundance: .
d_gene: TRBD2
CDR3nt: TGTGCCAGCAGCTTAAGAGCGGGAGCTGGCAATGAGCAGTTCTTC
CDR3aa: CASSLRAGAGNEQFF

j_gene: TRBJ1-2
v_gene: TRBV7-2
abundance: .
d_gene: .
CDR3nt: TGTGCCAGCAGCCCCCGGGACGGAGTAAACTATGGCTACACCTTC
CDR3aa: CASSPRDGVNYGYTF

j_gene: TRBJ2-5
v_gene: TRBV6-5
abundance: .
d_gene: TRBD1
CDR3nt: TGTGCCAGCAGTTACTCCCGACAGGGGGCCGGGACCCAGTACTTC
CDR3aa: CASSYSRQGAGTQYF

j_gene: TRBJ2-5
v_gene: TRBV19
abundance: few
d_gene: TRBD2
CDR3nt: TGTGCCAGTCCGGGACTAGCGGAACAAGAGACCCAGTACTTC
CDR3aa: CASPGLAEQETQYF

j_gene: TRBJ2-1
v_gene: TRBV29-1
abundance: few
d_gene: .
CDR3nt: TGCAGCACCAGAGAAAGCTCCTACAATGAGCAGTTCTTC
CDR3aa: CSTRESSYNEQFF

j_gene: TRBJ1-1
v_gene: TRBV11-2
abundance: few
d_gene: .
CDR3nt: TGTGCCAGCAGCTTGGGAGAGAACACTGAAGCTTTCTTT
CDR3aa: CASSLGENTEAFF

j_gene: TRBJ1-1
v_gene: TRBV6-5
abundance: .
d_gene: TRBD1
CDR3nt: TGTGCCAGCAGTCCTTGGACAGGGAACACTGAAGCTTTCTTT
CDR3aa: CASSPWTGNTEAFF

j_gene: TRBJ2-2
v_gene: TRBV7-2
abundance: .
d_gene: .
CDR3nt: TGTGCCAGCAGCTCCCCCAGGGAAACCGGGGAGCTGTTTTTT
CDR3aa: CASSSPRETGELFF

j_gene: TRBJ1-1
v_gene: TRBV25-1
abundance: few
d_gene: TRBD1
CDR3nt: TGTGCCAGCAGTGTTGACAGGGAAGACACTGAAGCTTTCTTT
CDR3aa: CASSVDREDTEAFF

j_gene: TRBJ2-1
v_gene: TRBV30
abundance: few
d_gene: .
CDR3nt: TGTGCCTGGGCCCTGGACAACTACAATGAGCAGTTCTTC
CDR3aa: CAWALDNYNEQFF

j_gene: TRBJ2-7
v_gene: TRBV7-9
abundance: .
d_gene: .
CDR3nt: TGTGCCAGCGCGACAGCCTCCTACGAGCAGTACTTC
CDR3aa: CASATASYEQYF

j_gene: TRBJ1-1
v_gene: TRBV6-5
abundance: .
d_gene: .
CDR3nt: TGTGCCAGCAGTTACTCGCAGGTTGTTGACACTGAAGCTTTCTTT
CDR3aa: CASSYSQVVDTEAFF

j_gene: TRBJ1-4
v_gene: TRBV29-1
abundance: .
d_gene: TRBD1
CDR3nt: TGCAGCGTTGTCGGGACAGAAGGTGAAAAACTGTTTTTT
CDR3aa: CSVVGTEGEKLFF

j_gene: TRBJ2-5
v_gene: TRBV9
abundance: .
d_gene: TRBD2
CDR3nt: TGTGCCAGCAGCGTAGACAGCGGGAGTGTAGCAGAGACCCAGTACTTC
CDR3aa: CASSVDSGSVAETQYF

j_gene: TRBJ2-1
v_gene: TRBV5-1
abundance: few
d_gene: .
CDR3nt: TGCGCCAGCAGCTTGGTGTCGGGAGAGGCCAATGAGCAGTTCTTC
CDR3aa: CASSLVSGEANEQFF

j_gene: TRBJ2-4
v_gene: TRBV6-5
abundance: .
d_gene: TRBD1
CDR3nt: TGTGCCAGCAGTCTGACAGGGGCCAAAAACATTCAGTACTTC
CDR3aa: CASSLTGAKNIQYF

j_gene: TRBJ1-1
v_gene: TRBV7-6
abundance: few
d_gene: .
CDR3nt: TGTGCCAGCAGCCTCCAGGGGAACACTGAAGCTTTCTTT
CDR3aa: CASSLQGNTEAFF

j_gene: TRBJ2-7
v_gene: TRBV4-2
abundance: .
d_gene: TRBD1
CDR3nt: TGTGCCAGCAGCGCGGGGACAGGGGATATGAACGAGCAGTACTTC
CDR3aa: CASSAGTGDMNEQYF

j_gene: TRBJ1-2
v_gene: TRBV29-1
abundance: few
d_gene: .
CDR3nt: TGCAGCGTGAAAAGTTACGGGTTGAACTATGGCTACACCTTC
CDR3aa: CSVKSYGLNYGYTF

j_gene: TRBJ2-5
v_gene: TRBV6-5
abundance: .
d_gene: .
CDR3nt: TGTGCCAGCAGTTACTCGACCGCCGGGGCCCAGTACTTC
CDR3aa: CASSYSTAGAQYF

j_gene: TRBJ2-2
v_gene: TRBV7-9
abundance: few
d_gene: .
CDR3nt: TGTGCCAGCAGCTTATACCAACAGGGCACCGGGGAGCTGTTTTTT
CDR3aa: CASSLYQQGTGELFF

j_gene: TRBJ2-3
v_gene: TRBV11-2
abundance: .
d_gene: TRBD1
CDR3nt: TGTGCCAGCAGCCCGATACAGGGGCCAGATACGCAGTATTTT
CDR3aa: CASSPIQGPDTQYF

j_gene: TRBJ2-7
v_gene: TRBV27
abundance: .
d_gene: .
CDR3nt: TGTGCCAGCACAGGACAGCTTTACGAGCAGTACTTC
CDR3aa: CASTGQLYEQYF

j_gene: TRBJ2-1
v_gene: TRBV9
abundance: few
d_gene: TRBD2
CDR3nt: TGTGCCAGCAGCGTTGCGAGCGGGGAGTACAATGAGCAGTTCTTC
CDR3aa: CASSVASGEYNEQFF

j_gene: TRBJ1-1
v_gene: TRBV30
abundance: .
d_gene: .
CDR3nt: TGTGCCTGGAACGTAGGACTCAACACTGAAGCTTTCTTT
CDR3aa: CAWNVGLNTEAFF

j_gene: TRBJ2-4
v_gene: TRBV4-1
abundance: few
d_gene: .
CDR3nt: TGCGCCAGCAGCCAAGCCCCGGGATTTAATGAAAACATTCAGTACTTC
CDR3aa: CASSQAPGFNENIQYF

j_gene: TRBJ2-3
v_gene: TRBV4-1
abundance: .
d_gene: TRBD1
CDR3nt: TGCGCCAGCAGTCGACAAGGGACAGGGAGGACAGATACGCAGTATTTT
CDR3aa: CASSRQGTGRTDTQYF

j_gene: TRBJ2-2
v_gene: TRBV7-9
abundance: .
d_gene: .
CDR3nt: TGTGCCAGCAGAGAATGGGACGCCGGGGAGCTGTTTTTT
CDR3aa: CASREWDAGELFF

j_gene: TRBJ1-1
v_gene: TRBV9
abundance: .
d_gene: .
CDR3nt: TGTGCCAGCAGCCCGAGGGATCTGAACACTGAAGCTTTCTTT
CDR3aa: CASSPRDLNTEAFF

j_gene: TRBJ2-4
v_gene: TRBV19
abundance: .
d_gene: .
CDR3nt: TGTGCCAGTAGTAGGGGGCAGCTCGGAAACATTCAGTACTTC
CDR3aa: CASSRGQLGNIQYF

j_gene: TRBJ2-1
v_gene: TRBV29-1
abundance: few
d_gene: TRBD1
CDR3nt: TGCAGCGTTCAACGGGACAGGGGGAATGAGCAGTTCTTC
CDR3aa: CSVQRDRGNEQFF

j_gene: TRBJ2-1
v_gene: TRBV18
abundance: .
d_gene: TRBD1
CDR3nt: TGTGCCAGCTCACCATCAGGGACAGTTTACAATGAGCAGTTCTTC
CDR3aa: CASSPSGTVYNEQFF

j_gene: TRBJ2-1
v_gene: TRBV2
abundance: few
d_gene: TRBD2
CDR3nt: TGTGCCGGAAGATCGAGCGGGAGGCGCAATGAGCAGTTCTTC
CDR3aa: CAGRSSGRRNEQFF

j_gene: TRBJ2-5
v_gene: TRBV7-9
abundance: few
d_gene: .
CDR3nt: TGTGCCAGCAGCTTAGTAACAGAGAAAGAGACCCAGTACTTC
CDR3aa: CASSLVTEKETQYF

j_gene: TRBJ2-4
v_gene: TRBV9
abundance: .
d_gene: .
CDR3nt: TGTGCCAGCAGCGTAGAAGGGTTCGGAAACATTCAGTACTTC
CDR3aa: CASSVEGFGNIQYF

j_gene: TRBJ1-2
v_gene: TRBV9
abundance: .
d_gene: TRBD1
CDR3nt: TGTGCCAGCAGCGTAGAAGGACAGGGGAGTATCTATGGCTACACCTTC
CDR3aa: CASSVEGQGSIYGYTF

j_gene: TRBJ2-5
v_gene: TRBV9
abundance: .
d_gene: .
CDR3nt: TGTGCCAGCAGCGTGGGACTCCGGGAGACCCAGTACTTC
CDR3aa: CASSVGLRETQYF

j_gene: TRBJ2-2
v_gene: TRBV9
abundance: few
d_gene: TRBD2
CDR3nt: TGTGCCAGCAGCGTCTTAGCGGGCCCCAACACCGGGGAGCTGTTTTTT
CDR3aa: CASSVLAGPNTGELFF